This T cell receptor (beta chain) was found in a study of breast tumors, draining lymph nodes, adjacent tissues. Axillary draining lymph nodes of breast cancer patients supplied the node samples. Study-level findings and limits: The lymph node origin of tumor T cells was framed as consistent with a hypothesis, not demonstrated. The data were judged consistent with most tumor T cells coming from lymph node and expanding in tumor. Compared with lymph nodes, tumors were less diverse; compared with nontumor tissue, more. Tumor and nontumor repertoires were significantly more similar in luminal-like than in basal-like breast cancer.

This clonotype was seen repeatedly, ten times or more. Its target is not known. The CDR3 is 14 residues long. In germline, CDR1 is DFQATT, CDR2 SNEGSKA (reference sequence). V was shortened by 7 bases and J by 4 bases, with 17 bases between the two germline ends. TCRdb ran MiXCR on the multiplex PCR reads and lists one entry per CDR3 protein. This sample has about 180,000 distinct CDR3 sequences, with approximately 30% found just once. This sequence was found in a female donor with breast cancer. Some clones in this sample may be carry-over from other donors' samples. The specimen sequenced was axillary lymph node tissue. The chain has TRBV20-1 and TRBJ2-1; a possible D gene is TRBD2 (6 bases). The CDR3 bases are TGCAGTGTTCAGGTGGGCGGGAATTACAATGAGCAGTTCTTC. The encoded protein is CSVQVGGNYNEQFF.